This T cell receptor beta chain came from a study of T cell repertoires in cytomegalovirus infection. V was pared by 6 bases and J by 3 bases, with 10 bases between. The CDR3 is 13 amino acids. MiXCR, run by TCRdb on the reads, gives a single entry per CDR3 protein. The sample lists about 700,000 distinct CDR3 sequences; around 30% were seen once. In its sample, this clonotype was seen a few times. The target antigen is unknown. The sequence derives from a human donor in good health (CMV status not recorded). Some clones in this sample may be carry-over from other donors' samples. The input for sequencing was cultured PBMCs, taken from culture after CMV antigen stimulation. This chain links TRBV12-3 or TRBV12-4 with TRBJ2-3; tentative D call: TRBD2 (6 bases). The CDR3 coding sequence is TGTGCCAGCAGGAAGACTAGTACAGATACGCAGTATTTT. It encodes CASRKTSTDTQYF.